Listed below are T cell receptor beta chains from one sample, sequenced in a study of HIV-infected patients and healthy controls. TCRdb called the 5' RACE reads again in MiXCR, with one record for every CDR3 protein. This sample carries some 19,000 distinct CDR3 sequences, over 15% of them seen once, and the ten largest clones take 24%. The material sequenced was CD8+ T cells from blood. The receptors derive from a human donor in good health. The CDR3 runs from the conserved cysteine through the conserved F or W. A D gene is named only where the DNA matches it firmly. Expanded clones get a size class; other rows say once, few or many, or leave the size out.

V: TRBV6-5
D: TRBD1
size: few
J: TRBJ2-3
DNA: TGTGCCAGCAGTTACGTCGGGACAGGGGGATTTAGCACAGATACGCAGTATTTT
CDR3: CASSYVGTGGFSTDTQYF

V: TRBV6-5
D: NA
size: few
J: TRBJ2-3
DNA: TGTGCCAGCAGTTACGAGGGATCTAGCACAGATACGCAGTATTTT
CDR3: CASSYEGSSTDTQYF

V: TRBV2
D: NA
size: few
J: TRBJ2-3
DNA: TGTGCCAGCAGTGGGGGACCGGGAGTCACAGATACGCAGTATTTT
CDR3: CASSGGPGVTDTQYF

V: TRBV10-3
D: TRBD1
size: NA
J: TRBJ2-7
DNA: TGTGCCATCAGTGATGGGACAGCATACGAGCAGTACTTC
CDR3: CAISDGTAYEQYF

V: TRBV20-1
D: TRBD2
size: many
J: TRBJ2-7
DNA: TGCAGTGCTACCCCGACTAGCGGGGACGAGCAGTACTTC
CDR3: CSATPTSGDEQYF

V: TRBV20-1
D: NA
size: many
J: TRBJ2-7
DNA: TGCAGTGCTAGGAACCACAAAGAGGCTGGGGAGCAGTACTTC
CDR3: CSARNHKEAGEQYF

V: TRBV10-3
D: TRBD2
size: many
J: TRBJ2-3
DNA: TGTGCCATCAGTGAGTCGACGACTAGCGGGGTTGCAGATACGCAGTATTTT
CDR3: CAISESTTSGVADTQYF

V: TRBV12-3/TRBV12-4
D: NA
size: few
J: TRBJ1-5
DNA: TGTGCCAGCAGTCCTCGAGGGGGAAGCAATCAGCCCCAGCATTTT
CDR3: CASSPRGGSNQPQHF

V: TRBV6-1
D: NA
size: many
J: TRBJ1-6
DNA: TGTGCCAGCAGGGGGGCTGGTAATTCACCCCTCCACTTT
CDR3: CASRGAGNSPLHF

V: TRBV1
D: NA
size: NA
J: TRBJ2-1
DNA: TGCACCAGCAGCCGGAAACTAGCGGGAAGGCCCTACAATGAGCAGTTCTTC
CDR3: CTSSRKLAGRPYNEQFF

V: TRBV24-1
D: NA
size: NA
J: TRBJ2-2
DNA: TGTGCCACCAGGAGGACCAACACCGGGGAGCTGTTTTTT
CDR3: CATRRTNTGELFF

V: TRBV28
D: NA
size: NA
J: TRBJ2-1
DNA: TGTGCCAGCAGTTCGAGGGGGAGGAATGAGCAGTTCTTC
CDR3: CASSSRGRNEQFF

V: TRBV9
D: NA
size: many
J: TRBJ1-1
DNA: TGTGCCAGCAGTCCCGGGACGGCCCATCGGGGGACTTTCTTT
CDR3: CASSPGTAHRGTFF

V: TRBV7-2
D: NA
size: many
J: TRBJ1-1
DNA: TGTGCCAGCAGCCCGCCCGGACAAATGAACACTGAAGCTTTCTTT
CDR3: CASSPPGQMNTEAFF

V: TRBV28
D: NA
size: many
J: TRBJ2-7
DNA: TGTGCCAGCAGTTTTCACCCTTCCTACGAGCAGTACTTC
CDR3: CASSFHPSYEQYF

V: TRBV19
D: NA
size: few
J: TRBJ2-7
DNA: TGTGCCAGTAGTCGCTCGGTAAGGGGCGACGAGCAGTACTTC
CDR3: CASSRSVRGDEQYF

V: TRBV19
D: TRBD2
size: NA
J: TRBJ2-3
DNA: TGTGCCAGTAGTTGGTTAGCGGGGGCCCCAACAGATACGCAGTATTTT
CDR3: CASSWLAGAPTDTQYF

V: TRBV7-9
D: NA
size: few
J: TRBJ2-1
DNA: TGTGCCAGCAGCTTAGTCCAGGGTGAGCAGTTCTTC
CDR3: CASSLVQGEQFF

V: TRBV7-9
D: NA
size: many
J: TRBJ1-5
DNA: TGTGCCAGCAGCCACGAATTGAATCAGCCCCAGCATTTT
CDR3: CASSHELNQPQHF

V: TRBV15
D: NA
size: few
J: TRBJ2-7
DNA: TGTGCCACCAGCATACCAACAGGTCGGGAGCAGTACTTC
CDR3: CATSIPTGREQYF

V: TRBV12-3/TRBV12-4
D: NA
size: NA
J: TRBJ1-2
DNA: TGTGCCAGCAGCCCGAGAGCGGGGGATGGCTACACCTTC
CDR3: CASSPRAGDGYTF

V: TRBV29-1
D: NA
size: NA
J: TRBJ2-2
DNA: TGCAGCACCCTCACCTTGAACACCGGGGAGCTGTTTTTT
CDR3: CSTLTLNTGELFF

V: TRBV25-1
D: NA
size: many
J: TRBJ1-5
DNA: TGTGCCAGCAGTTTAAATTTCAGGGAGGGAAATCAGCCCCAGCATTTT
CDR3: CASSLNFREGNQPQHF

V: TRBV7-3
D: NA
size: many
J: TRBJ2-3
DNA: TGTGCCAGCAGCTTACTCGGCACAGATACGCAGTATTTT
CDR3: CASSLLGTDTQYF

V: TRBV20-1
D: TRBD2
size: NA
J: TRBJ2-2
DNA: TGCAGTGCTCGGACGGGAGGGCGCGGCGGGGAGCTGTTTTTT
CDR3: CSARTGGRGGELFF

V: TRBV4-2
D: NA
size: few
J: TRBJ2-7
DNA: TGTGCCAGCAGCCCAACGACCGACGGAACCTACGAGCAGTACTTC
CDR3: CASSPTTDGTYEQYF

V: TRBV27
D: NA
size: many
J: TRBJ1-1
DNA: TGTGCCAGCAGTCTGATGGGGCGGAGTAATGAAGCTTTCTTT
CDR3: CASSLMGRSNEAFF

V: TRBV5-5
D: NA
size: few
J: TRBJ2-1
DNA: TGTGCCAGCAGCTTGGGGACCCAAGGGGGTGAGCAGTTCTTC
CDR3: CASSLGTQGGEQFF

V: TRBV28
D: NA
size: few
J: TRBJ2-7
DNA: TGTGCCAGCAGCCTCGGTGGAGGCGAGCAGTACTTC
CDR3: CASSLGGGEQYF

V: TRBV4-3
D: TRBD2
size: many
J: TRBJ2-7
DNA: TGCGCCAGCAGCCAAACTAGCGGGGGTATCTACGAGCAGTACTTC
CDR3: CASSQTSGGIYEQYF

V: TRBV6-2/TRBV6-3
D: NA
size: many
J: TRBJ2-7
DNA: TGTGCCAGCAGTTACTCTCCGGACACCGGATGGGACCACGAGCAGTACTTC
CDR3: CASSYSPDTGWDHEQYF

V: TRBV4-1
D: NA
size: many
J: TRBJ2-2
DNA: TGCGCCAGCAGCCACGAATCGAAGGGCCCCACCGGGGAGCTGTTTTTT
CDR3: CASSHESKGPTGELFF

V: TRBV6-2/TRBV6-3
D: NA
size: few
J: TRBJ2-1
DNA: TGTGCCAGCAGCCAACTTAACAATGAGCAGTTCTTC
CDR3: CASSQLNNEQFF

V: TRBV19
D: NA
size: once
J: TRBJ2-5
DNA: TGTGCCAGTAGCAAACCGCTGGGTCAAGCTTACGGGCTACAAGAGACCCAGTACTTC
CDR3: CASSKPLGQAYGLQETQYF